This T cell receptor beta chain comes out of a study of CD8 T cells in Susac syndrome. V was cut by 5 bases and J by 1 base, with 11 bases left in between. CDR3 size: 13 residues. Germline CDR1 reads GTSNPN; CDR2 reads SVGIG (reference sequence). RNA in amounts of about 0.45 to 1 ug was reverse transcribed with random hexamers. MiXCR was run by TCRdb on the immunoSEQ multiplex PCR reads, yielding one entry per CDR3 protein. Of around 150,000 distinct CDR3 sequences detected, about 93% appear once; the ten largest clones hold more than 0.11%. The clonotype was recovered from a human donor in good health. What was sequenced was CD4+ T cells from PBMCs. The chain links TRBV30 to TRBJ2-5, with D perhaps TRBD1 (6 bases). The CDR3 DNA reads TGTGCCTGGTCAACAGGGTTCCAAGAGACCCAGTACTTC. Protein sequence: CAWSTGFQETQYF.